The text below deals with one TCR beta chain. Its binding antigen is unknown. Base qualities are not recorded, but no much larger clone differs from it by a single base. This sample is part of a study of cytomegalovirus exposure and HLA in healthy donors (dated by TCRdb to about 2017). In terms of the full investigation: An earlier analysis of 587 of the donors reported under 300 Gb of sequence data and 100 million to 120 million unique TCR beta sequences obtained from 150 million to 200 million T cells. Approximately 310 gigabases of sequencing data and around 85 million unique TCR sequences made up an early release that covered under 750 HLA-typed donors. Of the 300 to 450 genotyped donors, 80% to 90% were placed in the genetic ancestry cluster associated with self-reported Caucasian donors. The aim of the study was to test whether cataloging public T cell receptors could identify signatures of past pathogen exposure. The study used immunosequencing to profile the T cell repertoires of around 600 subjects and linked those repertoires to cytomegalovirus serostatus. Along with the roughly 610-subject first cohort, a separate validation cohort of over a hundred different subjects was used. The study combined high-throughput TCR immunosequencing, statistical association of individual TCRs with disease status, and machine learning to predict cytomegalovirus infection status. In a later analysis, previously published TCR beta repertoires from about 670 donors were re-analyzed and high-resolution HLA genotyping was added so that TCR occurrence patterns could be studied. The later analysis used no new phenotypic data to find candidate immune exposures, relying instead on TCR beta sequences and their occurrence across donors. To decide whether each TCR beta V gene segment behaved as functional or pseudogenic, an earlier analysis of 587 of the donors relied on high-throughput TCR beta sequencing. Donor age, sex, ethnicity and CMV serostatus were compiled together with the repertoire data. Genome-wide SNP genotypes for about three fifths of the roughly 670 donors were used in a later genetic analysis, which treated that subset as a discovery cohort. All discovery cohort repertoires had been generated on a single sequencing platform. Both class I and class II loci were covered by HLA typing, at four-digit resolution. The number of typed donors differed by locus: 629-630 for A, B, C, DRB1 and DQB1; 500 to 550 for DQA1; around 580 for DPA1; and some 470 for DPB1. About five DR-DQ haplotypes were treated as single units for association and clustering because of strong linkage in the cohort. Across around 400 genotyped donors of the cohort, an average of approximately 220,000 unique TCR beta nucleotide sequences per donor were sequenced, and 15% to 20% of those sequences were non-productive.

To prepare the library, the immunoSEQ multiplex PCR assay was applied. For the multiplex PCR, a mixture combining 60 forward primers for TCR Vbeta segments and 13 reverse primers for TCR Jbeta segments was used. A multiplex PCR assay on genomic DNA amplified the CDR3 region of rearranged TCR beta genes. The amplified TCR beta libraries were sequenced on the Illumina HiSeq System as 87-base-pair reads. Per the source publication's procedure: A later analysis counted about 76 million unique TCR beta chains across the 666 repertoires, and about 10 million of these chains were shared by at least two donors. Raw reads were error-corrected and collapsed into unique sequences with a nearest-neighbor algorithm that merged closely related sequences to remove PCR and sequencing errors. CDR3 sequences were aligned to IMGT reference sequences to assign V, D and J gene segments. For a sequence to be retained, a match of at least six nucleotides was required to both a V gene segment and a J gene segment. A rearrangement counted as productive if the CDR3 had no stop codons and remained in frame with V and J, and every other rearrangement counted as non-productive. Following IMGT convention, CDR3 was defined as the stretch from the second conserved V-encoded cysteine to the conserved J-encoded phenylalanine. Sequences without an unambiguous match to a single V gene segment were excluded from the earlier analysis of about 600 of the donors. An earlier analysis of some 610 of the donors called V segments functional above 56.7% productive rearrangements and segregating when the between-donor standard deviation exceeded 5%. To diagnose cytomegalovirus status from the catalog of TCR beta chain sequences, a statistical classification framework was built. In a later analysis, TCR nucleotide sequences were compared against IMGT/GENE-DB human TR gene sequences so that V and J genes could be assigned. Using the TCRdist pipeline, a later analysis assigned CDR3 sequences along with most-parsimonious VDJ recombination scenarios. A later analysis defined each TCR beta chain by its CDR3 amino acid sequence plus V-gene family, and excluded reads lacking a unique V-gene family. In a later analysis, 450 to 600 highly shared, low-generation-probability nucleotide sequences were removed to address suspected cross-contamination and a sequencing artifact. A later analysis calculated a clonal expansion index for each public chain from normalized within-repertoire ranks of inferred template counts. In a later analysis, generation probabilities were computed with a VDJ recombination model fitted to out-of-frame rearrangements, and the resulting probabilities were checked against IGoR. In a later analysis, hypergeometric tests were used to score TCR-TCR, TCR-HLA and TCR-CMV co-occurrence, with a repertoire-size bias correction applied to TCR pairs. False discovery rates were estimated in a later analysis by permuting HLA or CMV assignments 20 times. In a later analysis, co-occurring TCRs were grouped using DBSCAN, and TCRdist sequence similarity was added for clustering within HLA-allele-positive subsets. Repertoires with fewer than 30,000 or more than 120,000 public chains, plus five repertoires with anomalous nucleotide sharing, were excluded from co-occurrence clustering. TCRdb holds this immuneACCESS table with in-frame rearrangements only. Some clones are missing; in checked studies, unresolved V genes explain under half, and the rest has no known cause. D and trimming come from the DNA, and the V and J calls and clone size come from that table. The sample table records more than 130,000 clones; 80% of these occur just once. In total, the top ten clones hold 2% to 2.5% of the sample.

Overall study outcomes, separate from this receptor: A later genetic analysis reported fewer N-insertions in productive TCRs among donors in an Asian-associated ancestry cluster than the 666-donor mean. A later analysis associated 16,951 TCR beta sequences with specific HLA alleles at a false discovery rate of 0.05. An earlier analysis of approximately 530 of the donors showed that most TCR beta V segments appeared in productive rearrangements either about 90% or about 30% of the time, which broadly matched IMGT annotations. In a later analysis, HLA-associated TCR beta chains showed more clonal expansion and lower generation probabilities than non-associated chains that were equally common. The study listed over 150 TCR beta chains as associated with cytomegalovirus. Presence/absence analyses assumed roughly uniform sequencing depth across donors, an assumption that may not hold. Most TCR sequences were observed very rarely across donors, whereas some public TCRs were present in many individuals. CMV serostatus was the only immune exposure information available for the cohort. Because counts were too low, seventeen rarely observed V segments, including chromosome 9 orphons, were left out of the earlier analysis of about 620 of the donors. A further reported finding was that TCR beta sequences accurately predicted the HLA-A and HLA-B alleles for most subjects in the first cohort. Because the 87-base-pair reads could not distinguish some IMGT-functional V segments, including TRBV6-2 and TRBV6-3, those segments were excluded. In a later genetic analysis, a missense DCLRE1C variant was associated with V-gene and J-gene trimming of TCR beta chains, and the association was replicated in an independent cohort. The classifier was reported to diagnose cytomegalovirus status with high specificity and sensitivity in both the original cohort and the validation cohort. In this cohort, only TCR beta chains were sequenced, and detectable features were limited by the absence of alpha or paired-chain data. When HLA alleles, especially DR and DQ, strongly co-occurred, attributing TCR associations to individual alleles was difficult. Most CMV-associated TCR beta chains appeared to be HLA-restricted in a later analysis, and the HLA associations seemed to be driven largely by CMV exposure. In a later analysis, TCR association rates were found to vary across HLA loci, with the most associated TCRs seen for DRB1 alleles and the fewest for HLA-C alleles. Because some donors lacked HLA typing at each locus, the association tests relied only on the typed subset. Correlated functional status among segregating V segments might reflect linkage disequilibrium, but an unknown experimental factor could not be ruled out. According to the authors, the approach could potentially be generalized to other disease states and immunological phenotypes. A few of the identified cytomegalovirus-associated TCR beta chains were confirmed in vitro to be specific for cytomegalovirus antigens. A group of highly shared sequence variants was considered likely to be a technical artifact of the sequencing pipeline. Several of the top co-occurrence clusters appeared to be linked to parvovirus B19, influenza, CMV and Epstein-Barr virus, according to a later analysis.

In the germline V gene, CDR1 corresponds to MDHEN and CDR2 to SYDVKM. The CDR3 holds 14 amino acids from the cysteine to the phenylalanine. Only the CDR3 region is kept as DNA, spanning 42 bases read in frame from base 1. V is pruned by 7 bases and J by 5 bases, leaving 9 bases of the junction without a gene match. In total, 666 healthy bone marrow donors made up the cohort. At the time of sampling, all cohort members were nominally healthy, though unrecorded immune exposures were likely present. The donor tested CMV seronegative and was one of the 352 seronegative cohort members. A peripheral blood sample was collected from each donor, and TCR beta sequencing was performed on peripheral blood mononuclear cells. Genomic DNA was extracted from the blood cell samples with the Qiagen DNeasy Blood Extraction Kit.

The receptor chain draws on TRBV28 and TRBJ2-7; the junction holds 9 bases that match TRBD1. The clonotype originates from a man aged 25 to 45 in good health and CMV-seronegative. The sample comprised PBMCs. The base sequence is TGTGCCAGCATCTACGGGACAGGGATCCACGAGCAGTACTTC. Its protein reads: CASIYGTGIHEQYF.